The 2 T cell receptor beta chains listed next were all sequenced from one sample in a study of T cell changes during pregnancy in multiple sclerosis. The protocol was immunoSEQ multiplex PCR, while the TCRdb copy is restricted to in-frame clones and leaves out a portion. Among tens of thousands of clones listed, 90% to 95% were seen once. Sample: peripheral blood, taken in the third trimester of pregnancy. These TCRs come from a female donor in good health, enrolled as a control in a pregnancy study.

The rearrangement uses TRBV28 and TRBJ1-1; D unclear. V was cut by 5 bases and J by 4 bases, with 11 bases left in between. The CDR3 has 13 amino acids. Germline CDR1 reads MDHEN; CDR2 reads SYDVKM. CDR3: CASSPSSVTEAFF. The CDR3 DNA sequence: TGTGCCAGCAGTCCTAGTTCCGTCACTGAAGCTTTCTTT.

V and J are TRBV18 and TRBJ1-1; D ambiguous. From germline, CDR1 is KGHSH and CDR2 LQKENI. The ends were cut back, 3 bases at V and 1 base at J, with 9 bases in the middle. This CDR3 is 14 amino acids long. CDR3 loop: CASSPEGGNTEAFF. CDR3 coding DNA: TGTGCCAGCTCACCGGAAGGAGGGAACACTGAAGCTTTCTTT.